This TCR beta chain was documented in a study of shared clonotypes between healthy human individuals. Some clones are missing from TCRdb's copy, which holds only in-frame ones; the method was immunoSEQ multiplex PCR. The table includes about 800,000 clones, 96% detected once. Naive CD8 cells, CD45RO-negative and positively selected for CCR7, excluded terminally differentiated effector memory CD45RA+ cells. The length of the CDR3 is 13 residues. Germline V lookup: CDR1 SGHTA, CDR2 FQGNSA. V lost 5 bases to trimming and J lost 6 bases, with 13 bases between them. Input material: naive CD8+ T cells sorted from blood. The receptor comes from a man younger than 45 in good health. The chain has TRBV7-2 and TRBJ1-2, with unresolved D. The CDR3 sequence is CASSPPSRDGYTF. The DNA of the CDR3 is TGTGCCAGCAGCCCCCCGTCACGAGATGGCTACACCTTC.